This T cell receptor (beta chain) was observed in a study of blood T cells in healthy people across ages (dated by TCRdb to 2013 to 2016). Study-level background: In model experiments, template switching captured about one uniquely barcoded TCR beta cDNA molecule for every two T cells. Donors of different ages were randomly distributed across sequencing lanes to avoid experimental bias. Four age groups were formed from the donors: young (average about 17 years), middle-aged (roughly 38), aged (more than 55) and long-lived (around 82). For two donors (one aged 18 to 30 and one aged 80 or older), the study analyzed two additional independent replicas of 1 million unique cDNA reads from the same blood draw. Using deep sequencing normalized with unique cDNA molecular identifiers, the study measured how TCR beta repertoire diversity changes with age.

Systemically healthy Caucasian individuals from Russia, some 36 in total and aged about 6 to 95 years, were included as donors. Each donor gave approximately 9.3 milliliters of peripheral blood, collected into EDTA-treated Vacutainer tubes. Ficoll-Paque density-gradient centrifugation was used to isolate PBMCs, with at least 6.5 million obtained per sample. Total RNA, at least 5.5 micrograms per sample, was extracted from PBMCs with Trizol reagent. For every donor, flow cytometry on a PBMC aliquot measured the percentage of naive CD45RAhigh/CD27high T cells. Broader findings and caveats from the paper: Total diversity estimates from one million sequenced T cells were considered lower bounds and underestimates. As age increased, observed TCR beta diversity per million T cells dropped in a roughly linear way, and a significant reduction was already evident by age around 41. Because profiling used bulk unsorted PBMCs, naive and antigen-experienced compartments could not be compared conclusively. Compared with the aged group, the long-lived group had more naive CD4+ T cells, fewer expanded clones and increased TCR diversity, a pattern suggesting age selection. There was a strong correlation between observed TCR beta diversity and the percentage of naive T cells measured by flow cytometry. Because the CMV infection status of the donors was unknown, age-related changes in expanded clonotypes may potentially have been confounded.

This clonotype has only a few counts. The antigen it binds to is not known. Within one base of it there is no much larger clone, and no base qualities were kept. CDR1 and CDR2 were assigned from the germline V gene as SGDLS and YYNGEE. The CDR3 starts with the cysteine, ends with the phenylalanine, and has 14 residues. The CDR3 DNA has 42 bases and is translated from base 1. Trimming leaves V shorter by 0 bases and J shorter by 13 bases, with the junction holding 5 bases beyond the gene matches. The library was built by means of 5' RACE. Sequencing took place on an Illumina HiSeq 2500. A second PCR of roughly 6 to 11 cycles was run with a J-beta primer mix and a sample-barcoded 5' primer. A unique molecular identifier was introduced onto each TCR beta cDNA molecule by a template-switch 5' adaptor carrying 12 random nucleotides. At least 2.5 million CDR3-containing paired-end reads were obtained from each sample. First-strand cDNA was synthesized from all RNA with the Mint cDNA synthesis kit, primed by a TRBC-specific oligonucleotide. Following uracil-DNA glycosylase treatment, a first 18-cycle PCR with universal primers M1SS and BC2_uni_R was performed on all cDNA. As for the authors' bioinformatics: For normalization, 1 million high-quality reads, each with a distinct molecular identifier, were randomly selected from each sample. Reads with shared molecular identifiers were discarded instead of being binned into consensus sequences. MiTCR, run with a Q25 quality threshold and the strictest error-elimination algorithm, handled CDR3 identification, clonotype clustering and error correction. A nonparametric unseen species model using Euler transformation provided a lower-bound estimate of total TCR beta diversity. TCRdb reanalyzed the raw reads on its own, using fastp at Q25 for trimming and MiXCR for clone calling, and kept in-frame beta chains. Under each unique CDR3 protein, matching rows form one entry showing the most common genes and DNA. V and J calls and clone size were set by TCRdb, not the authors. The table for this sample lists some 1.4 million distinct CDR3 sequences; about 43% of them were counted only once. Of the sample, 7% to 9.5% is held by the ten largest clones.

The sequence links TRBV9 to TRBJ2-1; TRBD2 aligns with 12 central bases. Input material: blood. The TCR sequence derives from a woman aged 18-29 years in good health. The CDR3: CASSVVGLAGPQFF. DNA sequence: TGTGCCAGCAGCGTAGTAGGACTAGCGGGGCCCCAGTTCTTC.